These 31 T cell receptor beta chains were sequenced from one sample in a study of CD8+CD57+ T cells in acquired aplastic anemia. The TCR beta profiling, which covered VDJ combination and CDR3 sequence, was carried out using genomic DNA as the template. TCRdb reprocessed the reads via MiXCR and lists one record per CDR3 protein. The top ten clones hold over 25% of a sample with some 200,000 distinct CDR3 sequences, under 65% of them seen once. The material sequenced was sorted CD4+, CD8+, or CD8+CD57+ T cells (not recorded which) from PBMCs. The receptors stem from a human donor in good health.

The rearrangement uses TRBV7-2 and TRBJ1-2; possible D gene TRBD1, 6 bases. The V end lost 1 base, the J end lost 0 bases, and 9 bases lay between the germline ends. From germline, CDR1 is SGHTA and CDR2 FQGNSA. The CDR3 is 15 amino acids. CDR3 DNA: TGTGCCAGCAGCTTAGGGACAGCTACTAACTATGGCTACACCTTC. Translated: CASSLGTATNYGYTF.

The chain combines TRBV7-2 with TRBJ2-3; the D is unclear. V was shortened by 3 bases and J by 4 bases, with 14 bases between the two germline ends. Germline V gives CDR1 SGHTA, CDR2 FQGNSA. The CDR3 length is 15 residues. The CDR3 DNA reads TGTGCCAGCAGCTTCAAATCCAGTGGTGCAGATACGCAGTATTTT. It encodes CASSFKSSGADTQYF.

This rearrangement joins TRBV20-1 to TRBJ1-1; D is uncertain. This CDR3 region has 13 residues. The germline V and J ends were trimmed by 3 bases and 2 bases, with 10 bases remaining between them. The germline CDR1 and CDR2 sequences are DFQATT and SNEGSKA (reference sequence). CDR3 protein: CSASAGSNTEAFF. DNA of the CDR3: TGCAGTGCTAGTGCCGGTTCCAACACTGAAGCTTTCTTT.

The sample holds many counts of this clonotype. The genes are TRBV9 and TRBJ2-4; a possible D gene is TRBD2 (6 bases). The CDR3 totals 15 residues. V dropped 0 bases and J dropped 0 bases, with 7 bases sitting between them. Germline lookup yields CDR1 SGDLS and CDR2 YYNGEE. CDR3 sequence reads: CASSVAGLAKNIQYF. CDR3 DNA sequence: TGTGCCAGCAGCGTAGCGGGACTAGCCAAAAACATTCAGTACTTC.

This clonotype was seen a few times. The rearrangement links TRBV15 to TRBJ1-1, with D hard to call. V lost 1 base and J 1 base, leaving 10 bases between the germline ends. Germline assignment: CDR1 LNHNV and CDR2 YYDKDF (reference sequence). The CDR3 has 15 amino acids. CDR3 region: CATSRGSTPNTEAFF. In DNA form, the CDR3 reads TGTGCCACCAGCAGAGGCTCCACCCCGAACACTGAAGCTTTCTTT. The variable domain in full, with the rest retrieved from reference TRBV15 and TRBJ1-1, is DAMVIQNPRYQVTQFGKPVTLSCSQTLNHNVMYWYQQKSSQAPKLLFHYYDKDFNNEADTPDNFQSRRPNTSFCFLDIRSPGLGDTAMYLCATSRGSTPNTEAFFGQGTRLTVV.

The genes are TRBV4-2 and TRBJ2-7; maybe TRBD2 (5 bases). The CDR3 loop spans 15 amino acids. V lost 0 bases, J lost 0 bases, and 9 bases lay in between. Germline V CDR1 and CDR2: LGHNA, YNFKEQ. CDR3 nucleotide sequence: TGTGCCAGCAGCCAAGAAGAGAGCGGCTCCTACGAGCAGTACTTC. Protein: CASSQEESGSYEQYF.

The chain carries TRBV11-2 and TRBJ2-1; D unclear. Trimming pared 0 bases from V and 7 bases from J, leaving 7 bases between. The CDR3 sequence is 13 residues long. Germline CDR1 reads SGHAT; CDR2 reads FQNNGV. CDR3 protein: CASSLDSRNEQFF. The CDR3 DNA is TGTGCCAGCAGCTTAGATTCCAGGAATGAGCAGTTCTTC.

V is TRBV10-3 and J is TRBJ1-1; TRBD1 might be the D (6 bases). Trimming took 6 bases from V and 1 from J, leaving 9 bases between them. Germline CDR1 ENHRY, CDR2 SYGVKD. The length of the CDR3 is 13 residues. The CDR3 spells CAIRRQANTEAFF. The CDR3 DNA reads as TGTGCCATCAGACGACAGGCGAACACTGAAGCTTTCTTT.

This clonotype has more than one count but fewer than ten. This sequence joins TRBV5-1 and TRBJ2-7; D may be TRBD1 or TRBD2 (5 bases each). V shed 0 bases and J shed 6 bases, with 16 bases lying between them. The CDR3 totals 15 residues. The germline V gene encodes CDR1 SGHRS and CDR2 YFSETQ. The CDR3 nucleotides are TGCGCCAGCAGCTTGGCGGGCGAGGGGAAGGGCGAGCAGTACTTC. Protein product: CASSLAGEGKGEQYF.

The chain uses TRBV5-1 and TRBJ2-2, with D uncertain. Germline loops: CDR1 SGHRS, CDR2 YFSETQ. There are 14 residues in the CDR3. V lost 0 bases and J lost 5, with 8 bases in between. The CDR3 bases are TGCGCCAGCAGCTTGGTTTTTTCGACCGGGGAGCTGTTTTTT. This translates into CASSLVFSTGELFF.

Notes on this clonotype: A much larger clone is a single base away; this may be a read error. The rearrangement joins TRBV24-1 to TRBJ2-7; 11 positions agree with TRBD1. Trimming at V came to 11 bases and at J to 4 bases, leaving 3 bases not matched to a gene. The CDR3 runs 12 residues. Germline V CDR1 and CDR2: KGHDR, SFDVKD. The CDR3 DNA follows: TGTGCCAGGGACAGGGGGTCATACGAGCAGTACTTC. Amino acids: CARDRGSYEQYF.

The chain uses TRBV5-1 and TRBJ1-1; D perhaps matches TRBD1 (6 bases). V was cut by 5 bases and J by 2 bases, with 16 bases left in between. Per germline, CDR1 SGHRS and CDR2 YFSETQ. CDR3 length equals 15 residues. The CDR3 DNA reads TGCGCCAGCAGTTCAGGGGCTTTGGGCAACACTGAAGCTTTCTTT. The encoded protein is CASSSGALGNTEAFF.

This chain connects TRBV7-8 to TRBJ2-7; D might be TRBD1 (7 bases). CDR1 is SGHVS and CDR2 is FQNEAQ in the germline V gene. This CDR3 has 15 residues. With 5 bases removed from V and 4 bases from J, the gap between germline ends came to 18 bases. The CDR3 region is CASSPPRAGGYEQYF. CDR3 nucleotide sequence: TGTGCCAGCAGCCCCCCTAGGGCAGGGGGGTACGAGCAGTACTTC. Together with reference TRBV7-8 and TRBJ2-7, the CDR3 gives the full variable domain: GAGVSQSPRYKVAKRGQDVALRCDPISGHVSLFWYQQALGQGPEFLTYFQNEAQLDKSGLPSDRFFAERPEGSVSTLKIQRTQQEDSAVYLCASSPPRAGGYEQYFGPGTRLTVT.

The chain has TRBV29-1 and TRBJ1-2; no reliable D call. CDR3 size: 11 residues. The V gene lost 7 bases and the J gene lost 6 bases, with 12 bases spanning the gap. Germline CDR1 SQVTM, CDR2 ANQGSEA. CDR3: CSAVRENGYTF. As DNA, the CDR3 is TGCAGCGCGGTTCGGGAGAATGGCTACACCTTC.

This chain links TRBV7-2 with TRBJ2-7; 7 bases match TRBD1. The V gene end was trimmed by 4 bases and the J gene end by 2 bases; junction bases not matched to a gene: 5. The germline CDR1 and CDR2 sequences are SGHTA and FQGNSA. The CDR3 spans 14 residues. The CDR3 DNA follows: TGTGCCAGCAGCTATAACAGGGGACCCTACGAGCAGTACTTC. This sequence encodes CASSYNRGPYEQYF.

There are a few counts of this clonotype. The rearrangement joins TRBV2 to TRBJ2-5, with D perhaps TRBD2 (5 bases). The ends were cut back, 4 bases at V and 5 bases at J, with 11 bases in the middle. Looked up from germline, CDR1 is SNHLY and CDR2 is FYNNEI. The CDR3 totals 13 residues. CDR3 nucleotide sequence: TGTGCCAGCAGTGCGAGGGCTGGGGAGACCCAGTACTTC. Protein product: CASSARAGETQYF. The full variable domain, rest sourced from reference TRBV2 and TRBJ2-5, is EPEVTQTPSHQVTQMGQEVILRCVPISNHLYFYWYRQILGQKVEFLVSFYNNEISEKSEIFDDQFSVERPDGSNFTLKIRSTKLEDSAMYFCASSARAGETQYFGPGTRLLVL.

This clonotype has only one observation. Germline is not matched at one junction end, which may reflect a read error. The CDR3 sequence is CVSSARTGKNGYTF. The CDR3 DNA is TGTGTCAGCAGCGCGCGGACAGGGAAGAATGGCTACACCTTC. This chain connects TRBV9 to TRBJ1-2; 8 bases agree with TRBD1. The CDR3 contains 14 residues. Germline lookup yields CDR1 SGDLS and CDR2 YYNGEE.

CDR3 DNA: TGTGCCAGTAGTATAGTTTTCGGAACCTACGAGCAGTACTTC. Protein: CASSIVFGTYEQYF. This chain uses TRBV19 with TRBJ2-7; D remains unclear. V was clipped by 1 base and J by 2 bases, with 9 bases between them. The CDR3 totals 14 residues. CDR1 LNHDA and CDR2 SQIVND come from the germline V gene (reference sequence).

With regard to this clonotype: One junction end disagrees with the germline gene, perhaps due to a read error. The chain links TRBV7-2 to TRBJ1-1; D is ambiguous. CDR1 is SGHTA, CDR2 FQGNSA, per germline. The CDR3 runs 13 residues. The CDR3 reads CASSVGKDTEAFF. CDR3 bases: TGCGCCAGCAGCGTCGGTAAGGACACTGAAGCTTTCTTT.

Many counts were recorded for this clonotype. The chain uses TRBV19 and TRBJ1-1; perhaps TRBD1 as D (5 bases). The ends were cut back, 4 bases at V and 3 bases at J, with 15 bases in the middle. Germline CDR1 reads LNHDA; CDR2 reads SQIVND (reference sequence). The CDR3 has 15 residues. CDR3 nucleotides: TGTGCCAGTAGTAATCTGGCGGGGCACGACACTGAAGCTTTCTTT. The encoded protein is CASSNLAGHDTEAFF.

V usage is TRBV10-3 and J usage is TRBJ1-1; no clear D gene. CDR1 is ENHRY and CDR2 is SYGVKD in the germline V gene. This CDR3 contains 12 residues. The V gene lost 4 bases and the J gene lost 11 bases, with 14 bases spanning the gap. In nucleotides, the CDR3 is TGTGCCATCAGTGGGGTAGGGATGCGGGCTTTCTTT. Translating it yields CAISGVGMRAFF.

The J gene is TRBJ2-7, the V gene TRBV29-1, with a tentative D call TRBD2 (6 bases). The CDR3 loop spans 13 amino acids. Germline lookup yields CDR1 SQVTM and CDR2 ANQGSEA. V was trimmed by 7 bases and J by 2 bases, leaving 15 bases between them. The CDR3 reads CSAWGEKPYEQYF. The CDR3 region has the DNA TGCAGCGCTTGGGGGGAGAAGCCCTACGAGCAGTACTTC.

V is TRBV7-9 and J is TRBJ2-7; no definite D call. V lost 5 bases, J lost 3 bases, and 17 bases lay in between. Germline V gene lookup returns CDR1 SEHNR and CDR2 FQNEAQ (reference sequence). The CDR3 is 15 residues long. The CDR3 sequence: CASSGRITLDYEQYF. CDR3 nucleotide sequence: TGTGCCAGCAGCGGAAGGATTACCCTTGACTACGAGCAGTACTTC.

The gene calls are TRBV20-1 and TRBJ2-5; D unclear. Germline CDR1 is DFQATT and CDR2 is SNEGSKA (reference sequence). The CDR3 totals 14 residues. The V end was cut by 0 bases, the J end by 1 base, with 9 bases between. CDR3: CSARDGTAQETQYF. CDR3 DNA sequence: TGCAGTGCTAGAGATGGTACAGCCCAAGAGACCCAGTACTTC.

The genes are TRBV2 and TRBJ2-7; D tentatively fits TRBD1 or TRBD2 (5 bases each). Per germline, CDR1 SNHLY and CDR2 FYNNEI. Trimming removed 10 bases from V and 5 bases from J, with 12 bases in between. The CDR3 contains 11 residues. CDR3 region: CATGQFNEQYF. The CDR3 nucleotides read TGTGCCACGGGGCAGTTCAACGAGCAGTACTTC.

CDR3 in amino acids: CASSPHKWGEQYF. The CDR3, as DNA: TGTGCCAGCAGCCCACACAAGTGGGGCGAGCAGTACTTC. The V call is TRBV9, the J call TRBJ2-7; the D is unclear. Germline CDR1 reads SGDLS; CDR2 reads YYNGEE. The CDR3 covers 13 residues. The V and J ends lost 4 bases and 6 bases respectively, with 14 bases between them.

V is TRBV7-8 and J is TRBJ2-7; the D gene is possibly TRBD1 (6 bases). The germline CDR1 and CDR2 sequences are SGHVS and FQNEAQ. Deletions cut 6 bases from V and 6 bases from J, with 15 bases between. This CDR3 has 13 amino acids. The CDR3 nucleotides read TGTGCCAGCAGTTTCGACAGGAACGGCGAGCAGTACTTC. Translated, it gives CASSFDRNGEQYF.

The V and J genes are TRBV9 and TRBJ2-5; D gene unclear. The V gene's germline CDR1 is SGDLS and CDR2 YYNGEE. The CDR3 extends over 16 amino acids. The V gene lost 4 bases and the J gene lost 6 bases, with 22 bases spanning the gap. In nucleotides, the CDR3 is TGTGCCAGCAGCTTAGAAGGTATGGGTCTACAACAGACCCAGTACTTC. Its translation is CASSLEGMGLQQTQYF.

The gene calls are TRBV20-1 and TRBJ2-3; 9 bases fit TRBD2. The CDR3 is 14 amino acids. Trimming took 5 bases from V and 0 from J; bases not matched to a gene: 3. CDR1 and CDR2 from the germline V gene are DFQATT and SNEGSKA (reference sequence). This CDR3 is CSAGLATSTDTQYF. DNA for the CDR3: TGCAGTGCTGGACTAGCGACTAGCACAGATACGCAGTATTTT.

This clonotype was found a few times. A clone one base away is much larger, so this may be a read error. This chain uses TRBV9 with TRBJ2-7, with TRBD2 as a possible D gene (6 bases). Germline assignment: CDR1 SGDLS and CDR2 YYNGEE. The germline V and J ends were trimmed by 5 bases and 1 base, with 13 bases remaining between them. The CDR3 totals 14 residues. The CDR3 nucleotides are TGTGCCAGCAGTGCGGGAATTCTTTCCTACGAGCAGTACTTC. Its protein product is CASSAGILSYEQYF.

In its sample, this clonotype was seen a few times. The chain recombines TRBV7-6 with TRBJ2-7, with 9 bases that match TRBD2. The V segment lost 1 base and the J segment 6 bases; nucleotides outside the gene matches: 7. There are 15 residues in the CDR3. CDR1 and CDR2 (germline): SGHVS, FNYEAQ. The CDR3 DNA sequence: TGTGCCAGCAGCTTAGTTGTGGCGGGGGGGCCCGAGCAGTACTTC. It encodes CASSLVVAGGPEQYF. The complete variable domain, with remaining parts taken from reference TRBV7-6 and TRBJ2-7, reads GAGVSQSPRYKVTKRGQDVALRCDPISGHVSLYWYRQALGQGPEFLTYFNYEAQQDKSGLPNDRFSAERPEGSISTLTIQRTEQRDSAMYRCASSLVVAGGPEQYFGPGTRLTVT.